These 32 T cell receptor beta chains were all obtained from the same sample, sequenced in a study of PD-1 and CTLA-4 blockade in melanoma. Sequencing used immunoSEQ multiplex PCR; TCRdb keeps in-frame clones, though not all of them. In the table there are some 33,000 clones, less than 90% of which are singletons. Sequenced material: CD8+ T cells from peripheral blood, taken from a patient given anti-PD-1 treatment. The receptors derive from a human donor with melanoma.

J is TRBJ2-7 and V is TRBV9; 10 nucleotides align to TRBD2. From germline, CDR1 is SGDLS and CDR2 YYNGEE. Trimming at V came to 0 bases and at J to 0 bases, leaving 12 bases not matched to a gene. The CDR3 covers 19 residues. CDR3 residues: CASSVGRVASGGSSYEQYF. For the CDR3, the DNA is TGTGCCAGCAGCGTAGGTAGGGTAGCTAGCGGGGGAAGCTCCTACGAGCAGTACTTC.

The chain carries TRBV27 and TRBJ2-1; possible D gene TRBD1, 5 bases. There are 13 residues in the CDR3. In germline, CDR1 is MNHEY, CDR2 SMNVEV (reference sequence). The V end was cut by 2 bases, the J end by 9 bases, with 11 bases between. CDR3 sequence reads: CASSLAVTGEQFF. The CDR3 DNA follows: TGTGCCAGCAGTTTAGCCGTAACAGGTGAGCAGTTCTTC.

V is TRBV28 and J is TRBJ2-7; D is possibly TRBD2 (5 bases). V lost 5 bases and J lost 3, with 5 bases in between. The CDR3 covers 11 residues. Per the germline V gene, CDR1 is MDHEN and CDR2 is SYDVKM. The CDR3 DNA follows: TGTGCCAGCAGTCGGGGCTACGAGCAGTACTTC. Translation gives CASSRGYEQYF. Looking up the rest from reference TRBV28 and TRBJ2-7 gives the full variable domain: DVKVTQSSRYLVKRTGEKVFLECVQDMDHENMFWYRQDPGLGLRLIYFSYDVKMKEKGDIPEGYSVSREKKERFSLILESASTNQTSMYLCASSRGYEQYFGPGTRLTVT.

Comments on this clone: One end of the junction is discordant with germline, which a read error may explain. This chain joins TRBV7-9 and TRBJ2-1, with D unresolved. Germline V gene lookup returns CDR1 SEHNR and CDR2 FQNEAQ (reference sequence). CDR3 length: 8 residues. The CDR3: CGGNEQFF. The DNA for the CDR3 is TGCGGTGGGAATGAGCAGTTCTTC.

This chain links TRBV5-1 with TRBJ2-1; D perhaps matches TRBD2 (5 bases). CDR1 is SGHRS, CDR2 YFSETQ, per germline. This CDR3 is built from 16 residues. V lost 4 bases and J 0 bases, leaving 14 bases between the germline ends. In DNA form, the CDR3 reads TGCGCCAGCAGCCACCCCGGGGAAAGCTCCTACAATGAGCAGTTCTTC. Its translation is CASSHPGESSYNEQFF.

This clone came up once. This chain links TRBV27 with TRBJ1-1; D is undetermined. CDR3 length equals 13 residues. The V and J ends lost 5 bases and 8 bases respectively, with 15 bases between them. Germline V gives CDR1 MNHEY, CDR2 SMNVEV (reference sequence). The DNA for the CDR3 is TGTGCCAGCAGTCGAAGTGTAACTAGAGAAGCTTTCTTT. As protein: CASSRSVTREAFF.

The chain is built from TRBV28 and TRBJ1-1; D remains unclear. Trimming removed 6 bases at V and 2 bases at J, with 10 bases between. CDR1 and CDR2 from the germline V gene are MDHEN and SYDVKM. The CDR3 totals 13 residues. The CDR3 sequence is CASSPWANTEAFF. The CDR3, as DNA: TGTGCCAGCAGCCCCTGGGCTAACACTGAAGCTTTCTTT.

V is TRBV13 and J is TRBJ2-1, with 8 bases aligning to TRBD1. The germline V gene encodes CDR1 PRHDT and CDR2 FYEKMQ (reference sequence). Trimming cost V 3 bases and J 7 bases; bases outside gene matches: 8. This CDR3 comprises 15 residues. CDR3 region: CASSFLRQGRNEQFF. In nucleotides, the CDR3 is TGTGCCAGCAGCTTTTTGAGACAGGGGAGAAATGAGCAGTTCTTC.

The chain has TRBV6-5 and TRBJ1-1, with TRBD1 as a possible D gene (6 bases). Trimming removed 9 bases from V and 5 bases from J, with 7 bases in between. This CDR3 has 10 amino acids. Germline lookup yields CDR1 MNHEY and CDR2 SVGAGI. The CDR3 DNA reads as TGTGCCAGTAGGGGGACTGAAGCTTTCTTT. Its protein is CASRGTEAFF.

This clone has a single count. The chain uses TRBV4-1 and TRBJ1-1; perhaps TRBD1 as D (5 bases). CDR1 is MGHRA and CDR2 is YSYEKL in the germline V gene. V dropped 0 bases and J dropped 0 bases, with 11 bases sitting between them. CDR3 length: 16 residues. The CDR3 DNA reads TGCGCCAGCAGCCAAGATCCGGCAGGGATGAACACTGAAGCTTTCTTT. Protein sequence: CASSQDPAGMNTEAFF.

The CDR3 reads CASTTHRGLGYGYTF. In DNA form, the CDR3 reads TGTGCCAGTACTACCCACAGGGGTTTAGGCTATGGCTACACCTTC. The gene calls are TRBV19 and TRBJ1-2; 7 positions match TRBD1. After removal of 7 bases from V and 4 bases from J, the junction contained 12 bases not matched to a gene. Germline-derived CDR1 and CDR2 are LNHDA and SQIVND (reference sequence). The CDR3 length is 15 residues.

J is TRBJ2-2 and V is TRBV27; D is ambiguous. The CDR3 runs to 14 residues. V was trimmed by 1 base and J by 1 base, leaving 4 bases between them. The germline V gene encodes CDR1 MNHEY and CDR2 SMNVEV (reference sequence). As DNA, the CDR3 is TGTGCCAGCAGTTTATTGGGGAACACCGGGGAGCTGTTTTTT. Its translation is CASSLLGNTGELFF.

CDR3 DNA sequence: TGTGCCAGCAGTTCGAGGGGGGGGGAGACCCAGTACTTC. Protein sequence: CASSSRGGETQYF. The chain joins TRBV27 to TRBJ2-5; D may be TRBD2 (7 bases). Deletions cut 4 bases from V and 5 bases from J, with 11 bases between. Germline-derived CDR1 and CDR2 are MNHEY and SMNVEV (reference sequence). CDR3 length: 13 amino acids.

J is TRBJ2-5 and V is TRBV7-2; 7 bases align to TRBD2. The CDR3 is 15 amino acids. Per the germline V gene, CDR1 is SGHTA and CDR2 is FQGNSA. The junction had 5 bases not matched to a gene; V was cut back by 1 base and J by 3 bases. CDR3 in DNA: TGTGCCAGCAGCTTAGATTCTAGCGGAAAAGAGACCCAGTACTTC. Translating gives CASSLDSSGKETQYF.

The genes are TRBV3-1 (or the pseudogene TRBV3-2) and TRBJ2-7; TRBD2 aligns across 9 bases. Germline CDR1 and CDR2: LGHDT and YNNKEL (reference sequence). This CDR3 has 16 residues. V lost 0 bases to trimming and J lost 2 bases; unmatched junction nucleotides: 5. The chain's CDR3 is CASSQEGTSRTYEQYF. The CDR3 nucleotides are TGTGCCAGCAGCCAAGAAGGGACTAGCCGAACCTACGAGCAGTACTTC.

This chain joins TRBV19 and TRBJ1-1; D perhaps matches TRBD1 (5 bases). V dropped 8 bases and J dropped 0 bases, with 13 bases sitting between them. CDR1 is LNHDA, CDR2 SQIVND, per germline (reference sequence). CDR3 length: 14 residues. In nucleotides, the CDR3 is TGTGCCAGTTCGGTTTGGGGGATGAACACTGAAGCTTTCTTT. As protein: CASSVWGMNTEAFF. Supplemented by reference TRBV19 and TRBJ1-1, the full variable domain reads DGGITQSPKYLFRKEGQNVTLSCEQNLNHDAMYWYRQDPGQGLRLIYYSQIVNDFQKGDIAEGYSVSREKKESFPLTVTSAQKNPTAFYLCASSVWGMNTEAFFGQGTRLTVV.

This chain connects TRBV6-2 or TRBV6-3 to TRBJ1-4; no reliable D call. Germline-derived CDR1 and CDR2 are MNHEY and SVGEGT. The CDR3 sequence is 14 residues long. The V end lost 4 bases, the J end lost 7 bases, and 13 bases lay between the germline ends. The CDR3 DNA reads TGTGCCAGCAGTTCCCCCGGTCTCGCTGAAAAACTGTTTTTT. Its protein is CASSSPGLAEKLFF.

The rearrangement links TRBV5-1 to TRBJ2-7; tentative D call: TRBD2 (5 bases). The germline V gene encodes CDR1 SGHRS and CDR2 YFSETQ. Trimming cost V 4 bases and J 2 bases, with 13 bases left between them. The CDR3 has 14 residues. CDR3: CASSPARDPYEQYF. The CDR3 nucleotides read TGCGCCAGCAGCCCTGCCCGGGATCCCTACGAGCAGTACTTC.

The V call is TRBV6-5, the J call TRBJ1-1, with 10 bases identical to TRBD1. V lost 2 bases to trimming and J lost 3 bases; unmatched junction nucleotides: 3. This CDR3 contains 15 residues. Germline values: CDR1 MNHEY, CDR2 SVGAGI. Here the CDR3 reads CASSYIGTGDTEAFF. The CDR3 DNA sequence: TGTGCCAGCAGTTACATTGGGACAGGGGACACTGAAGCTTTCTTT.

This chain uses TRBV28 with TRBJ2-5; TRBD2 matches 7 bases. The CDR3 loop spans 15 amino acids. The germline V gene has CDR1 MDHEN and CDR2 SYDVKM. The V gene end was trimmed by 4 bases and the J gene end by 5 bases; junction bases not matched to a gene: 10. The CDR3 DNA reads TGTGCCAGCAGTTCAGGGACTACCCTGGCCGAGACCCAGTACTTC. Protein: CASSSGTTLAETQYF. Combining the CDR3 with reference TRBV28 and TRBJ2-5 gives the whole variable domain DVKVTQSSRYLVKRTGEKVFLECVQDMDHENMFWYRQDPGLGLRLIYFSYDVKMKEKGDIPEGYSVSREKKERFSLILESASTNQTSMYLCASSSGTTLAETQYFGPGTRLLVL.

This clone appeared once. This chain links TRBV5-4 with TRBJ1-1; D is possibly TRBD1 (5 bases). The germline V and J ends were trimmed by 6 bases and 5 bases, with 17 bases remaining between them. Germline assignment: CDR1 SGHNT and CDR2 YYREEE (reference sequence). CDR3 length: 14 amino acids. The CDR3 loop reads CASTYGGGVTEAFF. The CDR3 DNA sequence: TGTGCCAGCACCTACGGTGGGGGGGTGACTGAAGCTTTCTTT.

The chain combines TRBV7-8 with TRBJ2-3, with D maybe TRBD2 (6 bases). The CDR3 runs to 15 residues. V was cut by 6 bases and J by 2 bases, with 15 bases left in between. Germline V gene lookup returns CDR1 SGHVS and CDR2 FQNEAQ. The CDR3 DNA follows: TGTGCCAGCAGTCTCCTCGGGAGCAACACAGATACGCAGTATTTT. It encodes CASSLLGSNTDTQYF. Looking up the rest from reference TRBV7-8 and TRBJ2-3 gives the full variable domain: GAGVSQSPRYKVAKRGQDVALRCDPISGHVSLFWYQQALGQGPEFLTYFQNEAQLDKSGLPSDRFFAERPEGSVSTLKIQRTQQEDSAVYLCASSLLGSNTDTQYFGPGTRLTVL.

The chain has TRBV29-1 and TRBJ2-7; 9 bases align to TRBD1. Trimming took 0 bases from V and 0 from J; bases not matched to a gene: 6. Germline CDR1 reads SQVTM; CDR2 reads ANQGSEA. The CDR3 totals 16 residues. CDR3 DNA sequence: TGCAGCGTTGAAGAATCCCGGGACAGGGACTCCTACGAGCAGTACTTC. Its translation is CSVEESRDRDSYEQYF.

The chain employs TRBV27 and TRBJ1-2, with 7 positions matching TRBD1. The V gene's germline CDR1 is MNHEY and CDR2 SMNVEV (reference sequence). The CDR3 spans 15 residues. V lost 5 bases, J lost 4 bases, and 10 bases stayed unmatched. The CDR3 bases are TGTGCCAGCAGTCCCTTAGGGACAGTCATCTATGGCTACACCTTC. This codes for CASSPLGTVIYGYTF.

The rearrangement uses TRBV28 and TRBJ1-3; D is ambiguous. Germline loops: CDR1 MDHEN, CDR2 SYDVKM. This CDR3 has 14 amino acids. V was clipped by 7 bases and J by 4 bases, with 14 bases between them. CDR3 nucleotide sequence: TGTGCCAGCATTGAAGCCCGCACGGGAAACACCATATATTTT. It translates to CASIEARTGNTIYF.

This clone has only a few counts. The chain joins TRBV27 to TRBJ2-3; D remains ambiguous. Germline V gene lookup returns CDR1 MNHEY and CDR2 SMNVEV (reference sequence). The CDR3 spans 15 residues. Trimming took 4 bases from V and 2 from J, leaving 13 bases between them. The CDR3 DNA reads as TGTGCCAGCAGTTCCGATCTCGAAACCACAGATACGCAGTATTTT. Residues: CASSSDLETTDTQYF.

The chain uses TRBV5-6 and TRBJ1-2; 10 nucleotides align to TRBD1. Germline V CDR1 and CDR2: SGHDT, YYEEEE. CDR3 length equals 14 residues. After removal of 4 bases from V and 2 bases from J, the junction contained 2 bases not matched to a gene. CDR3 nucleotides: TGTGCCAGCAGCACGGGACAGGGGAACTATGGCTACACCTTC. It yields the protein CASSTGQGNYGYTF.

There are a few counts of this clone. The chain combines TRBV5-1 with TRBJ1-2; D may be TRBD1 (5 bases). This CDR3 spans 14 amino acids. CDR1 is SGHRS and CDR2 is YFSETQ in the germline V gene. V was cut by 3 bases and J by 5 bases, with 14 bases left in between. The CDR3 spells CASSYLNGAYGYTF. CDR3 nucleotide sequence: TGCGCCAGCAGCTACTTAAATGGGGCGTATGGCTACACCTTC.

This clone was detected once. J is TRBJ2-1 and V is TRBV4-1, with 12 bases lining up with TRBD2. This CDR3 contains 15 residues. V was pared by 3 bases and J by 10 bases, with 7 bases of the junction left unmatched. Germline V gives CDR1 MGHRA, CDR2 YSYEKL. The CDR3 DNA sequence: TGCGCCAGCAGCCATACTAGCGGGGGGCTTATCGAGCAGTTCTTC. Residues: CASSHTSGGLIEQFF.

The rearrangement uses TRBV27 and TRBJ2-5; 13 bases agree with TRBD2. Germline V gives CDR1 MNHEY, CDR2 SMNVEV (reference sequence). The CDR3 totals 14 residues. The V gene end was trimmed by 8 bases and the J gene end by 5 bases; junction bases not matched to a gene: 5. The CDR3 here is CASAPGLAGETQYF. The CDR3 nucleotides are TGTGCCAGCGCACCGGGACTAGCGGGGGAGACCCAGTACTTC.

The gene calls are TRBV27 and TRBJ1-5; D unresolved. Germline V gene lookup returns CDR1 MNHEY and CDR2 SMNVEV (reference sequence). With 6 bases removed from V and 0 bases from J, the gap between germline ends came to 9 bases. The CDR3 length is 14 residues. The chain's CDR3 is CASRPHDSNQPQHF. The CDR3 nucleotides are TGTGCCAGCAGACCTCATGATAGCAATCAGCCCCAGCATTTT.

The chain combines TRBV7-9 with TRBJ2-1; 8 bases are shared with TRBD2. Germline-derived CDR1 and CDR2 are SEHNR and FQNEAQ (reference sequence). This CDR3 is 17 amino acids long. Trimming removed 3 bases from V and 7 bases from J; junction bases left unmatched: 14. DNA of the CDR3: TGTGCCAGCAGCTTTCGGCCAGCGGGGGCCCATCCGAATGAGCAGTTCTTC. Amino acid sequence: CASSFRPAGAHPNEQFF.